A single sample gave rise to the 13 T cell receptor beta chains below, sequenced in a study of Tregs in tolerant kidney transplant recipients. Related graft donors supplied nonmyeloablative bone marrow transplants, and mixed chimerism was transient. The table came from immunoSEQ multiplex PCR; TCRdb's copy has only in-frame clones and leaves some out. The sample has more than 11,000 clones. Material: CD8+ T cells from blood (PBMCs), obtained 6 months after the transplant. These TCRs come from a human patient who received a combined kidney and bone marrow transplant. Some of the T cells may derive from the graft donor.

A note on this clone: The sequence runs out 3 residues before the end of the CDR3; the remainder is reconstructed from the germline J gene. The genes are TRBV20-1 and TRBJ1-2, with 8 bases matching TRBD1. There are 13 residues in the CDR3. Per germline, CDR1 DFQATT and CDR2 SNEGSKA (reference sequence). Here the CDR3 reads CSARDYRGQAYTF. The sequenced part of the CDR3 DNA is TGCAGTGCTAGAGATTACCGGGGACAGGCG.

The CDR3 sequence is CSARERLAELSLYEQYF. The DNA read from the CDR3 is TGCAGTGCTAGGGAAAGACTAGCGGAGCTCTCTCTCTACGAG. This chain joins TRBV20-1 and TRBJ2-7, with 9 positions matching TRBD2. From the germline J gene comes the end of the CDR3, since the read stops 3 residues before it. Germline trimming cut 3 bases from V and 3 bases from J; bases unmatched to any gene: 15. The length of the CDR3 is 17 residues. The germline CDR1 and CDR2 sequences are DFQATT and SNEGSKA (reference sequence).

For this clone: From the germline J gene comes the end of the CDR3, since the read stops 3 residues before it. The rearrangement joins TRBV20-1 to TRBJ2-1; 7 nucleotides agree with TRBD2. Germline loops: CDR1 DFQATT, CDR2 SNEGSKA (reference sequence). Losses at the gene ends were 1 base for V and 9 bases for J; bases not matched to a gene: 6. The CDR3 is 13 amino acids. Partial CDR3 DNA: TGCAGTGCTAGAGGAGCGGGAAGGGTTGAG. Translation: CSARGAGRVE. The whole CDR3 is CSARGAGRVEQFF.

The CDR3 bases that were read are TGTGCCAGCAGACAAGGGACTAGCGGGCACACAGATACG. Translating gives CASRQGTSGHTDT. The full-length CDR3 reads as CASRQGTSGHTDTQYF. The rearrangement links TRBV28 to TRBJ2-3; 12 nucleotides line up with TRBD2. The read falls 3 residues short of the CDR3 end, and the missing part is taken from the germline J gene. The germline V gene has CDR1 MDHEN and CDR2 SYDVKM. The CDR3 extends over 16 amino acids. J lost 2 bases, V lost 6 bases, and 6 bases had no gene match. The full variable domain, its missing parts supplied by reference TRBV28 and TRBJ2-3, is DVKVTQSSRYLVKRTGEKVFLECVQDMDHENMFWYRQDPGLGLRLIYFSYDVKMKEKGDIPEGYSVSREKKERFSLILESASTNQTSMYLCASRQGTSGHTDTQYFGPGTRLTVL.

The part of the CDR3 DNA that was read is TGTGCCAGCAGCAGGGACATTCAGCCC. Protein sequence: CASSRDIQP. The whole CDR3 sequence reads CASSRDIQPQHF. V is TRBV28 and J is TRBJ1-5, with D maybe TRBD1 (6 bases). The DNA ends 3 residues before the CDR3 does, and the rest of the CDR3 is filled in from the germline J gene. The CDR3 sequence is 12 residues long. Germline loops: CDR1 MDHEN, CDR2 SYDVKM. Trimming left V 6 bases short and J 6 bases short, with 9 bases between.

A word on this clone: Coverage ceases 3 residues before the CDR3 finishes, and the germline J gene fills in the end. This chain links TRBV20-1 with TRBJ1-1; no clear D gene. The CDR3 spans 13 residues. CDR1 is DFQATT, CDR2 SNEGSKA, per germline (reference sequence). CDR3 protein: CSASEPPLGEAFF. CDR3 DNA (partial): TGCAGTGCTAGCGAGCCACCCCTGGGCGAG.

About this clone: The CDR3 goes on 3 residues after the read ends, and that part is filled in from the germline J gene. This sequence joins TRBV5-1 and TRBJ2-1; D gene uncertain. The CDR3 has 13 amino acids. Per the germline V gene, CDR1 is SGHRS and CDR2 is YFSETQ. Trimming shortened V by 2 bases and J by 7 bases, and 10 bases separated the two germline ends. The CDR3 bases that were read are TGCGCCAGCAGCTTCTCAGGTTGGAATGAG. Its protein product is CASSFSGWNE. The full CDR3 protein reads CASSFSGWNEQFF.

The chain's CDR3 is CASSRTGGGEGYTF. The CDR3 bases that were read are TGTGCCAGCAGCAGGACAGGGGGCGGGGAGGGC. The rearrangement joins TRBV5-4 to TRBJ1-2, with 11 bases identical to TRBD1. The read stops 3 residues short of the end of the CDR3; the missing end is completed from the germline J gene. The V gene's germline CDR1 is SGHNT and CDR2 YYREEE (reference sequence). This CDR3 is 14 amino acids long.

The CDR3 bases that were read are TGTGCCAGCAGCAGACCGGACAGGGAGGGCATAAACTATGGC. Its translation: CASSRPDREGINYG. The CDR3 reads in full as CASSRPDREGINYGYTF. The chain is built from TRBV7-8 and TRBJ1-2, with 8 nucleotides matching TRBD1. The read is 3 residues too short to cover the CDR3 end, so that end is filled in from the germline J gene. This CDR3 comprises 17 residues. Trimming cost V 5 bases and J 2 bases; bases outside gene matches: 13. Germline loops: CDR1 SGHVS, CDR2 FQNEAQ.

Turning to this clone: The DNA ends 3 residues before the CDR3 does, and the rest of the CDR3 is filled in from the germline J gene. The V call is TRBV6-1, the J call TRBJ1-2, with 9 bases matching TRBD1. The germline V gene encodes CDR1 MNHNS and CDR2 SASEGT. CDR3 length equals 14 residues. CDR3 bases read: TGTGCCAGCAGTGAACTTGGGACAGGGAGTAGC. This encodes CASSELGTGSS. The entire CDR3 reads CASSELGTGSSYTF.

A remark on this clone: Read coverage stops 3 residues before the CDR3 terminus; the germline J gene supplies the remainder. This chain connects TRBV5-1 to TRBJ1-5; no reliable D call. The CDR3 totals 16 residues. CDR1 is SGHRS, CDR2 YFSETQ, per germline. V was pared by 0 bases and J by 2 bases, with 12 bases between. The CDR3 is CASSLGGDLGNQPQHF. The sequenced CDR3 bases are TGCGCCAGCAGCTTGGGCGGGGATCTAGGCAATCAGCCC. Combining the CDR3 with reference TRBV5-1 and TRBJ1-5 gives the whole variable domain KAGVTQTPRYLIKTRGQQVTLSCSPISGHRSVSWYQQTPGQGLQFLFEYFSETQRNKGNFPGRFSGRQFSNSRSEMNVSTLELGDSALYLCASSLGGDLGNQPQHFGDGTRLSIL.

As concerns this clone: The CDR3 extends 3 residues past the end of the read, so its final part is completed from the germline J gene. The J gene is TRBJ2-3, the V gene TRBV7-9, with TRBD2 matching 9 bases. This CDR3 is 15 amino acids long. From germline, CDR1 is SEHNR and CDR2 FQNEAQ (reference sequence). V lost 11 bases and J lost 2; bases outside the gene matches: 11. CDR3 loop: CALGLAGPLTDTQYF. CDR3 DNA, as far as it was read: TGTGCCTTAGGGCTAGCGGGACCACTCACAGATACG.

As for this clone: The CDR3 extends 3 residues past the end of the read, so its final part is completed from the germline J gene. V and J are TRBV7-2 and TRBJ2-1, with a weak D call TRBD2 (6 bases). The germline V gene has CDR1 SGHTA and CDR2 FQGNSA. This CDR3 spans 11 amino acids. V shed 5 bases and J shed 9 bases, with 8 bases lying between them. CDR3 in amino acids: CASSEGLEQFF. CDR3 bases read: TGTGCCAGCAGCGAGGGACTTGAG.